The 9 T cell receptor beta chains in this list originate from one sample, sequenced in a study of T cell responses to AZD1222 COVID-19 vaccine. This table comes from immunoSEQ multiplex PCR, and its TCRdb copy is limited to in-frame clones, with some not included. The sample records 150,000 to 200,000 clones, approximately 93% being singletons. The sample consisted of peripheral blood, taken on day 0 of AZD1222 vaccination. The receptors originated from an adult in good health.

The CDR3 bases are TGTGCCAGCAGTTCTATGGTCGGGGGGACTGAAAAACTGTTTTTT. Translated: CASSSMVGGTEKLFF. The chain couples TRBV28 to TRBJ1-4; maybe TRBD1 (5 bases). The germline V gene encodes CDR1 MDHEN and CDR2 SYDVKM. Trimming cost V 4 bases and J 7 bases, with 16 bases left between them. The CDR3 sequence is 15 residues long. Together with reference TRBV28 and TRBJ1-4, the CDR3 gives the full variable domain: DVKVTQSSRYLVKRTGEKVFLECVQDMDHENMFWYRQDPGLGLRLIYFSYDVKMKEKGDIPEGYSVSREKKERFSLILESASTNQTSMYLCASSSMVGGTEKLFFGSGTQLSVL.

The chain has TRBV30 and TRBJ1-6; D unclear. CDR1 GTSNPN and CDR2 SVGIG come from the germline V gene (reference sequence). The CDR3 spans 13 residues. V lost 2 bases and J 9 bases, leaving 11 bases between the germline ends. CDR3 protein: CAWSPQQASPLHF. The CDR3 nucleotides are TGTGCCTGGAGTCCCCAGCAGGCTTCACCCCTCCACTTT.

CDR3 sequence: CASSSAGTGGEKLFF. The DNA for the CDR3 is TGTGCCAGCAGTTCGGCGGGGACAGGGGGCGAAAAACTGTTTTTT. The V and J genes are TRBV28 and TRBJ1-4, with TRBD1 matching over 12 bases. The CDR3 has 15 amino acids. The ends lost 4 bases at V and 8 bases at J; junction bases unmatched: 5. Germline CDR1 MDHEN, CDR2 SYDVKM.

The rearrangement links TRBV27 to TRBJ2-7, with no clear D. This CDR3 is 13 amino acids long. The germline V gene has CDR1 MNHEY and CDR2 SMNVEV (reference sequence). Trimming stripped 3 bases from V and 0 bases from J, with 6 bases between. CDR3 amino acids: CASSFSSSYEQYF. The CDR3 DNA sequence: TGTGCCAGCAGTTTTTCGAGCTCCTACGAGCAGTACTTC.

This rearrangement joins TRBV3-1 (or the pseudogene TRBV3-2) to TRBJ1-6; perhaps TRBD1 as D (6 bases). The CDR3 consists of 15 residues. Germline values: CDR1 LGHDT, CDR2 YNNKEL (reference sequence). The V end lost 2 bases, the J end lost 10 bases, and 15 bases lay between the germline ends. CDR3: CASSQPSRDNSPLHF. CDR3 DNA: TGTGCCAGCAGCCAACCAAGCCGGGACAACTCACCCCTCCACTTT.

The V and J genes are TRBV4-2 and TRBJ1-5; weak D call: TRBD1 (5 bases). V was shortened by 1 base and J by 2 bases, with 12 bases between the two germline ends. The CDR3 is 16 amino acids. CDR1 is LGHNA, CDR2 YNFKEQ, per germline. The CDR3 coding sequence is TGTGCCAGCAGCCAAGTTGGGGCCAGGGGCAATCAGCCCCAGCATTTT. It codes for CASSQVGARGNQPQHF.

V gene TRBV19 combines with J gene TRBJ2-3; D possibly uses TRBD1 or TRBD2 (5 bases each). Germline lookup yields CDR1 LNHDA and CDR2 SQIVND (reference sequence). The CDR3 is made up of 15 amino acids. The V end lost 6 bases, the J end lost 6 bases, and 19 bases lay between the germline ends. The CDR3 sequence is CASSRDGAHSDTQYF. CDR3 nucleotides: TGTGCCAGTAGCCGGGACGGGGCACACAGCGATACGCAGTATTTT.

The genes are TRBV14 and TRBJ2-1; D gene ambiguous. This CDR3 is 12 amino acids long. CDR1 is SGHDN and CDR2 is FVKESK in the germline V gene. Trimming cost V 2 bases and J 10 bases, with 9 bases left between them. CDR3 amino acids: CASSQLWTEQFF. DNA for the CDR3: TGTGCCAGCAGCCAACTTTGGACCGAGCAGTTCTTC.

The chain employs TRBV4-2 and TRBJ1-4; D unresolved. Between the trimmed V and J ends, which lost 1 base and 7 bases, there was a span of 22 bases. The germline CDR1 and CDR2 sequences are LGHNA and YNFKEQ. This CDR3 contains 18 residues. The CDR3 nucleotides are TGTGCCAGCAGCCAAGCCGGACCGCAGGAGTTTCTGGGTGAAAAACTGTTTTTT. It translates to CASSQAGPQEFLGEKLFF.